The sequence of this T cell receptor (beta chain) was determined in a study of T cell repertoires in cytomegalovirus infection. Across the whole study: Carrying CMV and the relevant HLA type showed in public TCR beta signatures. General study points: Predominance within the ex vivo response was attributable to HLA-C-restricted CMV-specific TCR beta clonotypes. Cumulative frequency of public TCR beta families picked out carriers of CMV plus the relevant HLA.

This clonotype was seen a few times. The antigen is unknown. TCRdb reprocessed the reads via MiXCR and lists one record per CDR3 protein. The sample gives roughly 180,000 distinct CDR3 sequences, 17% of which show up once; 25% is in the top ten. The sequence was obtained from a human donor in good health (CMV status not recorded). Some clones in this sample may be carry-over from other donors' samples. The specimen was CD8+ T cells from PBMCs.

This CDR3 reads CATSSGQTLEQYF. In nucleotides, the CDR3 is TGTGCCACCAGCTCTGGACAAACGCTCGAGCAGTACTTC. The gene calls are TRBV15 and TRBJ2-7, with a possible D match to TRBD1 (5 bases). Looked up from germline, CDR1 is LNHNV and CDR2 is YYDKDF (reference sequence). The CDR3 consists of 13 residues. Trimming left V 5 bases short and J 6 bases short, with 14 bases between.